What follows are 21 T cell receptor beta chains derived from one specimen sequenced in a study of sequential checkpoint blockade in melanoma. The protocol was immunoSEQ multiplex PCR, while the TCRdb copy is restricted to in-frame clones and leaves out a portion. The table records 10,000 to 15,000 clones, approximately 76% of them present only once. As to treatment: randomized to nivolumab then ipilimumab (arm A) or the reverse (arm B). The source material was CD8+ T cells sorted from blood (inferred from file names), sampled from a patient given nivolumab and ipilimumab in sequence. These receptors originate from a human patient with melanoma. Some clones in this sample may be carry-over from other donors' samples.

This chain connects TRBV7-9 to TRBJ1-1, with D possibly being TRBD1 (5 bases). This CDR3 contains 13 residues. Germline loops: CDR1 SEHNR, CDR2 FQNEAQ (reference sequence). V lost 4 bases and J lost 13, with 19 bases in between. The CDR3 sequence: CASSSRTQGSGFF. CDR3 bases: TGTGCCAGCAGCTCCAGAACGCAGGGTAGTGGTTTCTTT. Drawing the rest from reference TRBV7-9 and TRBJ1-1, the complete variable domain is DTGVSQNPRHKITKRGQNVTFRCDPISEHNRLYWYRQTLGQGPEFLTYFQNEAQLEKSRLLSDRFSAERPKGSFSTLEIQRTEQGDSAMYLCASSSRTQGSGFFGQGTRLTVV.

This chain connects TRBV6-1 to TRBJ1-6; TRBD1 matches at 9 bases. Germline CDR1 MNHNS, CDR2 SASEGT. The J segment lost 7 bases and the V segment lost 3 bases, leaving 4 bases of the junction unmatched. This CDR3 has 15 amino acids. The CDR3 DNA follows: TGTGCCAGCAGTGACAGGACAGGGGTAAATTCACCCCTCCACTTT. Residues: CASSDRTGVNSPLHF.

This sequence joins TRBV7-9 and TRBJ2-4, with 7 bases lining up with TRBD2. There are 13 residues in the CDR3. The ends lost 7 bases at V and 5 bases at J; junction bases unmatched: 5. The germline V gene encodes CDR1 SEHNR and CDR2 FQNEAQ (reference sequence). CDR3 protein: CASNSRGENIQYF. The CDR3 nucleotides are TGTGCCAGCAACTCACGGGGGGAAAACATTCAGTACTTC. The full variable domain, in which reference TRBV7-9 and TRBJ2-4 provide the parts outside the CDR3, is DTGVSQNPRHKITKRGQNVTFRCDPISEHNRLYWYRQTLGQGPEFLTYFQNEAQLEKSRLLSDRFSAERPKGSFSTLEIQRTEQGDSAMYLCASNSRGENIQYFGAGTRLSVL.

This clone was recorded once. V gene TRBV6-5 combines with J gene TRBJ2-5, with 8 bases lining up with TRBD2. CDR3 length: 15 amino acids. With V trimmed by 0 bases and J by 1 base, 1 base remained unmatched. The V gene's germline CDR1 is MNHEY and CDR2 SVGAGI. The CDR3 nucleotides are TGTGCCAGCAGTTACTCCGGGACTAGCCAAGAGACCCAGTACTTC. It translates to CASSYSGTSQETQYF.

This chain connects TRBV4-2 to TRBJ2-6; 8 bases line up with TRBD1. The CDR3 covers 16 residues. The germline V gene encodes CDR1 LGHNA and CDR2 YNFKEQ. V was clipped by 2 bases and J by 0 bases; unmatched bases: 0. CDR3 sequence reads: CASSQTGGSGANVLTF. As DNA, the CDR3 is TGTGCCAGCAGCCAAACAGGGGGCTCTGGGGCCAACGTCCTGACTTTC.

The J gene is TRBJ2-1, the V gene TRBV4-2; TRBD1 matches at 10 bases. The CDR3 has 15 amino acids. Unmatched junction bases numbered 4, after V lost 5 bases and J lost 3 bases. Germline CDR1 LGHNA, CDR2 YNFKEQ. The CDR3 sequence: CASSSGTGVYNEQFF. The CDR3 coding sequence is TGTGCCAGCAGCTCCGGGACAGGGGTCTACAATGAGCAGTTCTTC.

This chain uses TRBV6-6 with TRBJ2-5; the match to TRBD1 covers 8 bases. Trimming at V came to 6 bases and at J to 5 bases, leaving 8 bases not matched to a gene. Germline V gene sequence: CDR1 MNHNY, CDR2 SVGAGI (reference sequence). This CDR3 has 14 residues. The CDR3 DNA reads as TGTGCCAGCAGCCCCAGGGGGCTCGGGGAGACCCAGTACTTC. This translates into CASSPRGLGETQYF.

The chain employs TRBV2 and TRBJ2-2, with TRBD1 identical over 7 bases. Looked up from germline, CDR1 is SNHLY and CDR2 is FYNNEI. The CDR3 is 16 residues long. The V and J ends lost 7 bases and 4 bases, in that order; junction bases with no gene match: 12. CDR3 DNA sequence: TGTGCCAGCATTATTGGAGACAGGGTTGCCACCGGGGAGCTGTTTTTT. It is translated as CASIIGDRVATGELFF.

The genes are TRBV4-1 and TRBJ1-1; no reliable D call. CDR1 is MGHRA and CDR2 is YSYEKL in the germline V gene. Trimming took off 3 bases at V and 0 bases at J, with 11 bases between the two ends. The CDR3 covers 15 residues. DNA of the CDR3: TGCGCCAGCAGCCACGCGGGCGGCATGAACACTGAAGCTTTCTTT. This sequence encodes CASSHAGGMNTEAFF.

This clone is a singleton in its sample. The chain is built from TRBV5-1 and TRBJ2-1; TRBD1 is a possible D gene (5 bases). This CDR3 contains 15 residues. V lost 4 bases and J 5 bases, leaving 16 bases between the germline ends. Germline values: CDR1 SGHRS, CDR2 YFSETQ. The CDR3 here is CASSGSTAMDNEQFF. The CDR3 DNA follows: TGCGCCAGCAGCGGATCGACAGCAATGGACAATGAGCAGTTCTTC.

This chain joins TRBV7-9 and TRBJ1-1, with no clear D. This CDR3 region has 13 residues. Germline V gene lookup returns CDR1 SEHNR and CDR2 FQNEAQ (reference sequence). V shed 1 base and J shed 8 bases, with 11 bases lying between them. The CDR3 DNA is TGTGCCAGCAGCTTAGGTTGGTTACAGGAAGCTTTCTTT. Translation: CASSLGWLQEAFF.

CDR3 nucleotide sequence: TGTGCCAGCACTACAGGGAATCAGCCCCAGCATTTT. Its translation: CASTTGNQPQHF. The chain couples TRBV27 to TRBJ1-5, with D possibly TRBD1 on 6 matching bases. Germline V gives CDR1 MNHEY, CDR2 SMNVEV (reference sequence). The CDR3 is 12 amino acids. V shed 7 bases and J shed 4 bases, with 8 bases lying between them.

The chain recombines TRBV29-1 with TRBJ1-1; TRBD1 is a possible D gene (5 bases). Germline loops: CDR1 SQVTM, CDR2 ANQGSEA. V was shortened by 7 bases and J by 4 bases, with 16 bases between the two germline ends. This CDR3 is built from 13 residues. CDR3 coding DNA: TGCAGCGCCGATGGGGGGGAGGTCACTGAAGCTTTCTTT. This gives the protein CSADGGEVTEAFF. Full variable domain (rest looked up from reference TRBV29-1 and TRBJ1-1): SAVISQKPSRDICQRGTSLTIQCQVDSQVTMMFWYRQQPGQSLTLIATANQGSEATYESGFVIDKFPISRPNLTFSTLTVSNMSPEDSSIYLCSADGGEVTEAFFGQGTRLTVV.

This sequence joins TRBV5-1 and TRBJ1-1; 8 nucleotides align to TRBD1. The germline CDR1 and CDR2 sequences are SGHRS and YFSETQ. Germline trimming cut 8 bases from V and 4 bases from J; bases unmatched to any gene: 7. The CDR3 has 13 residues. The CDR3 is CASAGGEGTEAFF. In DNA, the CDR3 is TGCGCCAGTGCAGGGGGCGAGGGCACTGAAGCTTTCTTT.

V and J are TRBV9 and TRBJ2-6; 10 nucleotides agree with TRBD1. V was clipped by 3 bases and J by 0 bases; unmatched bases: 6. Germline V gene sequence: CDR1 SGDLS, CDR2 YYNGEE. This CDR3 has 18 amino acids. CDR3 nucleotide sequence: TGTGCCAGCAGCGCGTGGGACAGGGGAATCTCTGGGGCCAACGTCCTGACTTTC. This sequence encodes CASSAWDRGISGANVLTF.

The chain links TRBV5-6 to TRBJ2-7; D uncertain. Trimming removed 4 bases at V and 0 bases at J, with 14 bases between. The CDR3 spans 15 residues. The V gene's germline CDR1 is SGHDT and CDR2 YYEEEE. CDR3 in amino acids: CASSQTWAGSYEQYF. For the CDR3, the DNA is TGTGCCAGCAGCCAAACGTGGGCAGGCTCCTACGAGCAGTACTTC.

The V and J genes are TRBV5-6 and TRBJ2-3; 9 nucleotides align to TRBD1. The V and J ends lost 0 bases and 1 base, in that order; junction bases with no gene match: 3. The CDR3 spans 16 residues. Germline V gene lookup returns CDR1 SGHDT and CDR2 YYEEEE. CDR3 coding DNA: TGTGCCAGCAGCTTGGCACAGGGGGCCCGCACAGATACGCAGTATTTT. Translating gives CASSLAQGARTDTQYF.

The chain combines TRBV6-6 with TRBJ1-3, with D possibly matching TRBD1 (6 bases). The CDR3 is 16 amino acids. Trimming cost V 5 bases and J 2 bases, with 16 bases left between them. Germline V gives CDR1 MNHNY, CDR2 SVGAGI (reference sequence). The CDR3 region is CASSLRQEYTGNTIYF. In DNA form, the CDR3 reads TGTGCCAGCAGTCTACGACAGGAGTACACTGGAAACACCATATATTTT.

This clone was seen once. This chain uses TRBV4-2 with TRBJ1-2; no clear D. V gave up 1 base and J gave up 8 bases, with 11 bases separating them. CDR1 LGHNA and CDR2 YNFKEQ come from the germline V gene. This CDR3 spans 13 amino acids. CDR3 residues: CASSQALNGGYTF. CDR3 nucleotides: TGTGCCAGCAGCCAAGCTTTAAACGGGGGCTACACCTTC.

The genes are TRBV7-6 and TRBJ1-1; maybe TRBD1 (6 bases). The V end was cut by 5 bases, the J end by 0 bases, with 13 bases between. Germline V CDR1 and CDR2: SGHVS, FNYEAQ. The CDR3 covers 15 residues. CDR3 DNA sequence: TGTGCCAGCAGCCCGGCCTCAGGGGTGAACACTGAAGCTTTCTTT. Translated: CASSPASGVNTEAFF.

This clone turned up a few times. The J gene is TRBJ2-7, the V gene TRBV4-3; TRBD1 aligns across 9 bases. Germline CDR1 is LGHNA and CDR2 is YSLEER. The V and J ends lost 1 base and 7 bases, in that order; junction bases with no gene match: 2. This CDR3 contains 13 residues. The CDR3 is CASSQGGQGEQYF. As DNA, the CDR3 is TGCGCCAGCAGCCAAGGGGGACAGGGTGAGCAGTACTTC.